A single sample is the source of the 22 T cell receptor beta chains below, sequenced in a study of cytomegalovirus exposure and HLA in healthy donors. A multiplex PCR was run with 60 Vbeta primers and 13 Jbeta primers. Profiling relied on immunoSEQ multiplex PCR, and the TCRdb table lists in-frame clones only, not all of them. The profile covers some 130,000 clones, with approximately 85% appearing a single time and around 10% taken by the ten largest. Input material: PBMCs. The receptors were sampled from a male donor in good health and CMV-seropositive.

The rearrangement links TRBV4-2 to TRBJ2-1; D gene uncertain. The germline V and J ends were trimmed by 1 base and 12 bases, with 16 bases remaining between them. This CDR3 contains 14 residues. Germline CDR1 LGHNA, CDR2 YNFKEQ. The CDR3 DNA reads TGTGCCAGCAGCCAAGTCAAGCTAGATCTAGGGCAGTTCTTC. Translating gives CASSQVKLDLGQFF.

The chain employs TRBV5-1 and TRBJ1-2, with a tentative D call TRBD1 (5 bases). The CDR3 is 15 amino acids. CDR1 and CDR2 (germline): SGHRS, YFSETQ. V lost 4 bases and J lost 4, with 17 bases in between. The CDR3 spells CASSGGAGRGYGYTF. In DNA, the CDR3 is TGCGCCAGCAGCGGAGGCGCCGGGAGGGGCTATGGCTACACCTTC.

CDR3 region: CAISGTGTGNTIYF. The CDR3 DNA reads as TGTGCCATCAGTGGGACAGGGACTGGAAACACCATATATTTT. The chain links TRBV10-3 to TRBJ1-3; TRBD1 agrees at 8 bases. The CDR3 length is 14 residues. V lost 4 bases, J lost 2 bases, and 1 base stayed unmatched. CDR1 and CDR2 from the germline V gene are ENHRY and SYGVKD.

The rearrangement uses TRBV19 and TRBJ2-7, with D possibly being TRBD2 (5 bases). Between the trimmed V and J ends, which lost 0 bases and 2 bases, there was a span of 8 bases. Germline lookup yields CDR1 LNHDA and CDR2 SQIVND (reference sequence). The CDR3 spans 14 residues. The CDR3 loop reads CASSIEAGAYEQYF. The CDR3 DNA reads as TGTGCCAGTAGTATAGAGGCGGGCGCCTACGAGCAGTACTTC.

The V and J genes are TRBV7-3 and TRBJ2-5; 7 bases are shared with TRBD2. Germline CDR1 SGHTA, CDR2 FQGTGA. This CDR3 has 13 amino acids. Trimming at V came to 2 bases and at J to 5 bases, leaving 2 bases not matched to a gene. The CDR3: CASSLWEGETQYF. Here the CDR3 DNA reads TGTGCCAGCAGCTTATGGGAGGGGGAGACCCAGTACTTC.

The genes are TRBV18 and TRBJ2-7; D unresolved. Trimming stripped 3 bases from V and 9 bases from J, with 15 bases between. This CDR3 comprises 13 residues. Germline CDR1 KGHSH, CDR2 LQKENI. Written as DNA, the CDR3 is TGTGCCAGCTCACCGCGGAAAGCAGTAAGGCAGTACTTC. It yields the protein CASSPRKAVRQYF.

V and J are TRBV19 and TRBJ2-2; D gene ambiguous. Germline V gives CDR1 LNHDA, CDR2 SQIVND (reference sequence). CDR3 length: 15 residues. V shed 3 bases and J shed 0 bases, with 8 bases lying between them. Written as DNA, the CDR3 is TGTGCCAGTAGTATGAGGCTCTCGAACACCGGGGAGCTGTTTTTT. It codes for CASSMRLSNTGELFF.

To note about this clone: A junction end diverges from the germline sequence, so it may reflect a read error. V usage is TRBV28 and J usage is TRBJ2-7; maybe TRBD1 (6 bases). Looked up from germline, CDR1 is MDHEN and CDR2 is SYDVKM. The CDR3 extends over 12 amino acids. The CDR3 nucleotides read TGTGCCAGCAACATTGGGCGGTCCGGGACATCCTTC. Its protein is CASNIGRSGTSF.

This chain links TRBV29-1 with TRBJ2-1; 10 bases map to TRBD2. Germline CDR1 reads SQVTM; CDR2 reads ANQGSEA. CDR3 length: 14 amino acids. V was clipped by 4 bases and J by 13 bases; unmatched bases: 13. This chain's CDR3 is CSVAWASGSTGQFF. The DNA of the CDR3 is TGCAGCGTTGCTTGGGCTAGCGGGAGCACGGGACAGTTCTTC.

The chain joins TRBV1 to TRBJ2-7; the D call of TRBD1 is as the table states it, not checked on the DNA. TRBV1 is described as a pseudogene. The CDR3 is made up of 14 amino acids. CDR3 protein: CTSSQVDRSYEQYF. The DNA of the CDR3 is TGCACCAGCAGCCAAGTGGACAGGTCCTACGAGCAGTACTTC.

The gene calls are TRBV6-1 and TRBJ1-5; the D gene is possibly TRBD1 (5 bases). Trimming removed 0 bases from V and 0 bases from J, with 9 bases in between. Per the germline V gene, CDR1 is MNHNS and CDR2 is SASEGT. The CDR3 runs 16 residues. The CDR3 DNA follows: TGTGCCAGCAGTGAAGCGGGGCCGATTAGCAATCAGCCCCAGCATTTT. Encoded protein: CASSEAGPISNQPQHF.

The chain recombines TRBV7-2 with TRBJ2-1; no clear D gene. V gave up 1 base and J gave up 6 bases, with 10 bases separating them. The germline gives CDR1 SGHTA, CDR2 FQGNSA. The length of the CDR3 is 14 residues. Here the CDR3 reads CASSLGGRPNEQFF. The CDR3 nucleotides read TGTGCCAGCAGCTTAGGAGGTAGGCCCAATGAGCAGTTCTTC. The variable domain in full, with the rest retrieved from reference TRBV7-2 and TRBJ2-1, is GAGVSQSPSNKVTEKGKDVELRCDPISGHTALYWYRQSLGQGLEFLIYFQGNSAPDKSGLPSDRFSAERTGGSVSTLTIQRTQQEDSAVYLCASSLGGRPNEQFFGPGTRLTVL.

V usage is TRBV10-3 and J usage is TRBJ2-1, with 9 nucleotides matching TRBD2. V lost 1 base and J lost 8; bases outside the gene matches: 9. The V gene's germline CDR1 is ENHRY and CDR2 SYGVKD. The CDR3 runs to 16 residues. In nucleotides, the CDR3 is TGTGCCATCAGTGAGTGGCGGGAGGGCGGAAGCGATGAGCAGTTCTTC. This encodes CAISEWREGGSDEQFF.

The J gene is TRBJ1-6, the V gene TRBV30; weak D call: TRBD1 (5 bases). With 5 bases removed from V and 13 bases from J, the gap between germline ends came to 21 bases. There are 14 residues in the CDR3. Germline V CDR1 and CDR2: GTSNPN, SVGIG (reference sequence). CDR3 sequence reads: CAWDASGPLAPLHF. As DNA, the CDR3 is TGTGCCTGGGACGCTTCAGGGCCCCTCGCTCCCCTCCACTTT.

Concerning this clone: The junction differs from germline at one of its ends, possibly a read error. The DNA of the CDR3 is TGTTCCAGCAGCTTAGCGCCTGAGGAGGGTTTAGGCTACACCTTC. Translation gives CSSSLAPEEGLGYTF. J is TRBJ1-2 and V is TRBV7-9; D ambiguous. This CDR3 has 15 amino acids. CDR1 is SEHNR, CDR2 FQNEAQ, per germline (reference sequence).

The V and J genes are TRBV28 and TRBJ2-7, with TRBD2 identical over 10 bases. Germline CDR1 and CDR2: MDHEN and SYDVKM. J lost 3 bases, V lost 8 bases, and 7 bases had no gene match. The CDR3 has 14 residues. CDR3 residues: CASGFQREGYEQYF. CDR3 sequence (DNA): TGTGCCAGCGGGTTCCAGCGGGAGGGCTACGAGCAGTACTTC.

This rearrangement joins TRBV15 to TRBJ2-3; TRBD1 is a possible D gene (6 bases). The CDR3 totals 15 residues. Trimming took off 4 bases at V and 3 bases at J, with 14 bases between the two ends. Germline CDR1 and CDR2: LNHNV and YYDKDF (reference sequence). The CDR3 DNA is TGTGCCACCAGCATTTCAGGGGCCGGAACAGATACGCAGTATTTT. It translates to CATSISGAGTDTQYF. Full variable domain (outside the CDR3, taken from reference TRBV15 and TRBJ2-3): DAMVIQNPRYQVTQFGKPVTLSCSQTLNHNVMYWYQQKSSQAPKLLFHYYDKDFNNEADTPDNFQSRRPNTSFCFLDIRSPGLGDTAMYLCATSISGAGTDTQYFGPGTRLTVL.

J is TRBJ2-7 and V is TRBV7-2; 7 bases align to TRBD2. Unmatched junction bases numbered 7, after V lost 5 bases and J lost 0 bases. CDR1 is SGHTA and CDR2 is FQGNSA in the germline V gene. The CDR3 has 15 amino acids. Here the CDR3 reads CASSRGVANSYEQYF. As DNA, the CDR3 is TGTGCCAGCAGCCGGGGGGTAGCAAACTCCTACGAGCAGTACTTC.

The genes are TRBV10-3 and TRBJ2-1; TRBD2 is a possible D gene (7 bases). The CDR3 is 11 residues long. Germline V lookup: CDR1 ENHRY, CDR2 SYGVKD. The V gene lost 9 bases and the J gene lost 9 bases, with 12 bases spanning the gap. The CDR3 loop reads CAMGGASEQFF. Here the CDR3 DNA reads TGTGCCATGGGGGGGGCCAGTGAGCAGTTCTTC.

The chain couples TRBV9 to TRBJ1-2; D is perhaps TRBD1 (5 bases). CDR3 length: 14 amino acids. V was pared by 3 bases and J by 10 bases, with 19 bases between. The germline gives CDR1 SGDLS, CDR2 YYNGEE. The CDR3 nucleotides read TGTGCCAGCAGCGACACCCACGGGGAGGGGTTCTACACCTTC. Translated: CASSDTHGEGFYTF. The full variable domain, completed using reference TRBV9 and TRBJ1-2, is DSGVTQTPKHLITATGQRVTLRCSPRSGDLSVYWYQQSLDQGLQFLIQYYNGEERAKGNILERFSAQQFPDLHSELNLSSLELGDSALYFCASSDTHGEGFYTFGSGTRLTVV.

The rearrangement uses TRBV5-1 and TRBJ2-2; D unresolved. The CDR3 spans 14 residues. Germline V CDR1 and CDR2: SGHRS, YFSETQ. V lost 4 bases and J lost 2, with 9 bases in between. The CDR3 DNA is TGCGCCAGCAGCCCGTCGGTTAACACCGGGGAGCTGTTTTTT. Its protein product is CASSPSVNTGELFF.

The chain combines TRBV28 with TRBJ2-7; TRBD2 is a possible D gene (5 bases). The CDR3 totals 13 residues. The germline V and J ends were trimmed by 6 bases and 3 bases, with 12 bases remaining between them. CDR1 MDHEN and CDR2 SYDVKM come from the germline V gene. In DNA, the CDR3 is TGTGCCAGCAGGAGCGGAGGACGCTACGAGCAGTACTTC. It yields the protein CASRSGGRYEQYF.